This T cell receptor beta chain was recorded in a study of technical replicates of blood from a few donors. The table came from immunoSEQ multiplex PCR; TCRdb's copy has only in-frame clones and leaves some out. The sample shows about 80,000 clones, roughly 94% of them seen only once. This sequence was found in a human donor in good health. The specimen sequenced was T cells isolated from PBMCs.

The CDR3 here is CASRGKETQYF. The CDR3 DNA reads as TGTGCCTCTAGGGGTAAGGAGACCCAGTACTTC. This rearrangement joins TRBV30 to TRBJ2-5, with D perhaps TRBD1 (5 bases). Trimming stripped 7 bases from V and 5 bases from J, with 11 bases between. Germline V gene sequence: CDR1 GTSNPN, CDR2 SVGIG (reference sequence). The length of the CDR3 is 11 residues.